This TCR beta chain was sequenced during a study of blood T cell repertoires in COVID-19. Overall study context: The study drew acute and convalescent COVID-19 samples from the United States, Italy and Spain. PBMCs, B-cell-depleted T cells, or T cells provided the cDNA or gDNA that made up the material.

Libraries were prepared by immunoSEQ multiplex PCR; TCRdb keeps only in-frame clonotypes and omits some of them. This table holds around 300,000 clones, about nine tenths found once. Trimming shortened V by 3 bases and J by 8 bases, and 16 bases separated the two germline ends. The CDR3 sequence is 13 residues long. CDR1 SQVTM and CDR2 ANQGSEA come from the germline V gene. Individuals drawn from around 25 US areas were about 18 to 95 years old. The TCR was taken from a woman between 50 and 59 years old who had recovered from COVID-19. Sequencing was carried out using PBMCs or T cells enriched from blood (not recorded which). This chain uses TRBV29-1 with TRBJ1-2; no firm D call. The CDR3 DNA is TGCAGCGTTGATGACGGGGTGGCTGGAGGCTACACCTTC. It translates to CSVDDGVAGGYTF.